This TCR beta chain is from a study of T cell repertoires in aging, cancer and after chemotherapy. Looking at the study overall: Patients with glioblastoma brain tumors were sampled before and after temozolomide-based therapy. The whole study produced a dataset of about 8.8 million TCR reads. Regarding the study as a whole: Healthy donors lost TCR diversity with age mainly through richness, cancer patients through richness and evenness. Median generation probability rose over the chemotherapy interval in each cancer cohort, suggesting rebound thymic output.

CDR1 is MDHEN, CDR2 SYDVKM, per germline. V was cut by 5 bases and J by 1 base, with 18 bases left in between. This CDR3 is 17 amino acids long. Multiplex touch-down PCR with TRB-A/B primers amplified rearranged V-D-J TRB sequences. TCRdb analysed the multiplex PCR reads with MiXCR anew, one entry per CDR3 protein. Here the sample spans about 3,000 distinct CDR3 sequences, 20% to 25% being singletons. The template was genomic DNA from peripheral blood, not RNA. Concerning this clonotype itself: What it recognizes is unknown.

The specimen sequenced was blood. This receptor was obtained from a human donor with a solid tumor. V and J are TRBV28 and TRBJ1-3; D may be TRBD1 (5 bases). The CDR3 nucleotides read TGTGCCAGCAGTCCCGGGAGGGGCCGGGGTTCTGGAAACACCATATATTTT. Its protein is CASSPGRGRGSGNTIYF.